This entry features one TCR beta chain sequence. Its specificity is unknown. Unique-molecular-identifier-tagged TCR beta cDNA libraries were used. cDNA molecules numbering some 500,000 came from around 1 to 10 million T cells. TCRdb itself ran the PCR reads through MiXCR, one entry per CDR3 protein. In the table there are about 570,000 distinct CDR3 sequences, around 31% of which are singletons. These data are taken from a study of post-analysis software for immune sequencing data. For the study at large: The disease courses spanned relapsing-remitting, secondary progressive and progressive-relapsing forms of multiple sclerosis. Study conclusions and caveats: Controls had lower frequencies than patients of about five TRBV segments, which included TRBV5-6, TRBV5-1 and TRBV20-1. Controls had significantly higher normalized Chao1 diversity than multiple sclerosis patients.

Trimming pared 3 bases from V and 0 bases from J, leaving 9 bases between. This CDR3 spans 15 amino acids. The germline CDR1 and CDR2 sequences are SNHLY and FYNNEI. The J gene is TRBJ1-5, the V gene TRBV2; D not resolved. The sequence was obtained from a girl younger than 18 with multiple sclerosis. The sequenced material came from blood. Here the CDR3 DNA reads TGTGCCAGCAGTGAGGAAGCCCTTAGCAATCAGCCCCAGCATTTT. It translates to CASSEEALSNQPQHF. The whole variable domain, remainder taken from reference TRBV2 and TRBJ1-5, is EPEVTQTPSHQVTQMGQEVILRCVPISNHLYFYWYRQILGQKVEFLVSFYNNEISEKSEIFDDQFSVERPDGSNFTLKIRSTKLEDSAMYFCASSEEALSNQPQHFGDGTRLSIL.